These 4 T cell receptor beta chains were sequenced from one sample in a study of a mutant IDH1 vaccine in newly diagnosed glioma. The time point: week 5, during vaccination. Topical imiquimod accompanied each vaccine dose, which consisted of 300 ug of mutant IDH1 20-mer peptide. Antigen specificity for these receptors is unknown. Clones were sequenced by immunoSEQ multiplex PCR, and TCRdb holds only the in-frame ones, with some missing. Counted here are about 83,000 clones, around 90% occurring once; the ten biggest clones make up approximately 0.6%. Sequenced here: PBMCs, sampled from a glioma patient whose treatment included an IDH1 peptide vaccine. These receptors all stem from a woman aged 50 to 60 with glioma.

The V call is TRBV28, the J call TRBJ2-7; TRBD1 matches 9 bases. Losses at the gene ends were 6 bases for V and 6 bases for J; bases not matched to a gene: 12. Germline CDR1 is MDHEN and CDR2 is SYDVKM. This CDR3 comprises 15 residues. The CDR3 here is CASSQTITGGFEQYF. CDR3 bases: TGTGCCAGCAGCCAAACCATAACAGGGGGCTTCGAGCAGTACTTC.

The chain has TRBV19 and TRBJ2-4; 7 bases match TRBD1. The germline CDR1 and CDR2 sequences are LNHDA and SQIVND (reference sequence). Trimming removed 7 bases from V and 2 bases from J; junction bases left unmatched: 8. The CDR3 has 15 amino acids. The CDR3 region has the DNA TGTGCCAGTACGAAGACAGGGAGAACCAAAAACATTCAGTACTTC. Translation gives CASTKTGRTKNIQYF.

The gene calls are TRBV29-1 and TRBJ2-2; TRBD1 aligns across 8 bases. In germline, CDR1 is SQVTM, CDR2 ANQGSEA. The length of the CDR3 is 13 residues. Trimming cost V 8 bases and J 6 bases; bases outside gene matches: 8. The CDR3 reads CSSRTGIAGELFF. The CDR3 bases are TGCAGCTCCCGGACAGGGATAGCCGGGGAGCTGTTTTTT.

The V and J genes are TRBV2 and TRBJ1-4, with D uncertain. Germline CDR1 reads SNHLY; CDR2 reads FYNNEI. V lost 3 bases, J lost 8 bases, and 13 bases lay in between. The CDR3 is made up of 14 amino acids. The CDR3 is CASSEVVGGEKLFF. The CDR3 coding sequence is TGTGCCAGCAGTGAGGTAGTGGGCGGCGAAAAACTGTTTTTT.